This is a list of T cell receptor beta chains from one sample in a study of blood T cell repertoires in COVID-19. Repertoires were generated with immunoSEQ multiplex PCR, while TCRdb's copy carries only in-frame clones and drops some. There are roughly 290,000 clones in the sample; approximately 90% occur only once, and around 5.8% lies in the top ten. The sample comprised PBMCs or T cells enriched from blood (not recorded which). The receptors stem from a woman aged 40 to 50 who had recovered from COVID-19. The conserved cysteine and the conserved F or W are not part of the CDR3 here. The order of the fields is clone size, J gene, V gene, CDR3 protein. Clone size is given for some rows only: seen once, a few or many times, or a class if the clone is expanded.

size: .; J: TRBJ1-3; V: TRBV9; CDR3: ASSRDSSGNTIY
size: .; J: TRBJ1-1; V: TRBV7-6; CDR3: ASSSPGRGMNTEAF
size: few; J: TRBJ2-5; V: TRBV7-2; CDR3: ASSLGSGAPQETQY
size: .; J: TRBJ2-3; V: TRBV29-1; CDR3: SAGTGWLGTQY
size: .; J: TRBJ1-6; V: TRBV15; CDR3: ATSRDRANSPLH
size: .; J: TRBJ1-6; V: TRBV30; CDR3: AWSRGQHNSPLH
size: .; J: TRBJ2-5; V: TRBV7-2; CDR3: ASRDTRFQETQY
size: few; J: TRBJ2-3; V: TRBV19; CDR3: ASGRTSGSLDTQY
size: .; J: TRBJ1-2; V: TRBV2; CDR3: ASSETPARGYT
size: .; J: TRBJ1-1; V: TRBV19; CDR3: ASSIAQPGGTEAF
size: .; J: TRBJ1-5; V: TRBV19; CDR3: ASTESPVNQPQH
size: .; J: TRBJ2-7; V: TRBV7-2; CDR3: ASSFGSGDEQY
size: .; J: TRBJ2-7; V: TRBV6-5; CDR3: ASSYLRGPYEQY
size: .; J: TRBJ2-7; V: TRBV27; CDR3: ASEGSGGYEQY
size: few; J: TRBJ2-2; V: TRBV7-2; CDR3: ASSLSAGELF
size: .; J: TRBJ2-2; V: TRBV4-1; CDR3: ASRAIAGGPVGELF
size: .; J: TRBJ2-5; V: TRBV19; CDR3: ASSSSTSFQETQY
size: .; J: TRBJ1-1; V: TRBV7-8; CDR3: ASSLASEAPRMNTEAF
size: once; J: TRBJ1-5; V: TRBV5-1; CDR3: ASSLGAGNQPQH
size: few; J: TRBJ1-6; V: TRBV5-4; CDR3: ASSPEQGRNSPLH
size: .; J: TRBJ1-3; V: TRBV2; CDR3: ASSPGGSGNTIY
size: once; J: TRBJ2-3; V: TRBV6-1; CDR3: ASSEDWAGGTDTQY
size: once; J: TRBJ2-3; V: TRBV15; CDR3: ATMAAGVSGTDTQY
size: .; J: TRBJ1-5; V: TRBV2; CDR3: ASSLQGYNQPQH
size: .; J: TRBJ1-3; V: TRBV28; CDR3: ASSPMTASGNTIY